This TCR beta chain derives from a study of CD8+ T cells in alopecia areata. Study-level results: Tofacitinib significantly brought down scalp clonality and expanded CD8+ clones among top 100.

Extracted RNA was reverse transcribed, and the resulting cDNA served as sequencing template. The data were produced by immunoSEQ multiplex PCR, yet TCRdb's version contains in-frame clones alone and is incomplete. This table holds about 190,000 clones, 50% to 60% found once. Stated treatment: oral pan-JAK inhibitor, 5-10 mg twice daily. Collection of lesional scalp punch biopsies and peripheral blood was performed in alopecia areata patients. Trimming cost V 1 base and J 4 bases, with 13 bases left between them. Germline CDR1 and CDR2: SNHLY and FYNNEI. This CDR3 is built from 15 residues. To note about this clone: Its antigen is still unknown.

This material consisted of CD4+ T cells sorted from blood, taken at week 4, from a patient treated with tofacitinib. The chain links TRBV2 to TRBJ2-5; the D gene is possibly TRBD2 (5 bases). This receptor was obtained from a human donor with alopecia areata. The CDR3 spells CASSEGGFEGETQYF. Here the CDR3 DNA reads TGTGCCAGCAGTGAAGGCGGATTTGAGGGAGAGACCCAGTACTTC.